Each of the 17 T cell receptor beta chains below was sequenced from the same sample in a study of T cells after yellow fever vaccination. TCRdb reprocessed the 5' RACE reads with MiXCR, giving one entry per CDR3 protein. This sample has a few hundred thousand distinct CDR3 sequences, with less than 7.5% found just once. Sequenced material: CD4+ T cells sorted from PBMCs, taken on the day of the yellow fever booster vaccination. These receptors all come from a man aged 25 to 40 who received the YFV17D yellow fever vaccine.

The chain joins TRBV2 to TRBJ1-5; 8 bases line up with TRBD1. Germline V lookup: CDR1 SNHLY, CDR2 FYNNEI. This CDR3 has 13 amino acids. The J segment lost 11 bases and the V segment lost 1 base, leaving 4 bases of the junction unmatched. In nucleotides, the CDR3 is TGTGCCAGCAGTGAAGGGACAGGGATTGCCCAGCATTTT. Translating gives CASSEGTGIAQHF.

This clonotype came up many times. The rearrangement links TRBV11-2 to TRBJ2-1; D may correspond to TRBD1 or TRBD2 (5 bases each). CDR3 length equals 17 residues. The germline V and J ends were trimmed by 2 bases and 5 bases, with 19 bases remaining between them. Germline values: CDR1 SGHAT, CDR2 FQNNGV. CDR3 sequence (DNA): TGTGCCAGCAGCTTAAACCCGTTCCAGGGTAGCGACAATGAGCAGTTCTTC. It translates to CASSLNPFQGSDNEQFF.

This clonotype appeared many times. The chain combines TRBV24-1 with TRBJ2-1; maybe TRBD1 (6 bases). The CDR3 covers 16 residues. Looked up from germline, CDR1 is KGHDR and CDR2 is SFDVKD. Trimming cost V 3 bases and J 6 bases, with 17 bases left between them. In DNA form, the CDR3 reads TGTGCCACCAGTGATGCACAGGGTCCAGTTTTCAATGAGCAGTTCTTC. Protein sequence: CATSDAQGPVFNEQFF.

This clonotype was seen a handful of times. The rearrangement joins TRBV18 to TRBJ1-5; TRBD1 is a possible D gene (6 bases). Germline V lookup: CDR1 KGHSH, CDR2 LQKENI. The CDR3 runs to 15 residues. V shed 4 bases and J shed 3 bases, with 13 bases lying between them. The CDR3 sequence is CASSLGTSSNQPQHF. The CDR3 DNA reads as TGTGCCAGCTCACTAGGGACAAGTTCCAATCAGCCCCAGCATTTT.

In DNA form, the CDR3 reads TGTGCCAGCAGCCGGGAAGCGGAAAATCAGCCCCAGCATTTT. This encodes CASSREAENQPQHF. The V gene is TRBV3-1, the J gene TRBJ1-5; D gene unclear. The V end was cut by 4 bases, the J end by 4 bases, with 11 bases between. This CDR3 has 14 residues. Germline assignment: CDR1 LGHDT and CDR2 YNNKEL (reference sequence).

This clonotype turned up a few times. This rearrangement joins TRBV9 to TRBJ2-1; 7 bases fit TRBD2. The CDR3 length is 16 residues. From germline, CDR1 is SGDLS and CDR2 YYNGEE. After removal of 4 bases from V and 3 bases from J, the junction contained 10 bases not matched to a gene. The CDR3 is CASSPSLTSVYNEQFF. The CDR3 coding sequence is TGTGCCAGCAGCCCAAGCCTAACTAGCGTCTACAATGAGCAGTTCTTC.

This clonotype was observed a few times. The V call is TRBV12-3 or TRBV12-4, the J call TRBJ2-3, with TRBD2 matching 13 bases. CDR3 length: 15 residues. The J segment lost 4 bases and the V segment lost 4 bases, leaving 2 bases of the junction unmatched. The CDR3 DNA follows: TGTGCCAGCAGTTGGACTAGCGGGAGTTCAGATACGCAGTATTTT. It translates to CASSWTSGSSDTQYF.

This clonotype was found many times. The chain has TRBV28 and TRBJ2-7; D may be TRBD2 (6 bases). The CDR3 sequence is 13 residues long. CDR1 and CDR2 (germline): MDHEN, SYDVKM. Trimming took 5 bases from V and 0 from J, leaving 8 bases between them. The CDR3 sequence is CASSRESSYEQYF. In DNA, the CDR3 is TGTGCCAGCAGTCGGGAGTCCTCCTACGAGCAGTACTTC.

This clonotype has more than one count but fewer than ten. This chain uses TRBV7-9 with TRBJ2-2, with 9 bases aligning to TRBD2. The germline gives CDR1 SEHNR, CDR2 FQNEAQ (reference sequence). The CDR3 contains 17 residues. Germline trimming cut 5 bases from V and 1 base from J; bases unmatched to any gene: 8. In nucleotides, the CDR3 is TGTGCCAGCAGCCCCAGGCGAGCGGGAGGGAACACCGGGGAGCTGTTTTTT. Translating gives CASSPRRAGGNTGELFF.

This clonotype was counted many times. This sequence joins TRBV20-1 and TRBJ2-3, with 14 bases fitting TRBD2. The V gene end was trimmed by 6 bases and the J gene end by 3 bases; junction bases not matched to a gene: 2. The CDR3 covers 14 residues. Germline CDR1 is DFQATT and CDR2 is SNEGSKA (reference sequence). The CDR3 nucleotides are TGCAGTGCAAGACTAGCGGGAGGGACAGATACGCAGTATTTT. Translation gives CSARLAGGTDTQYF.

This clonotype was found a few times. V usage is TRBV7-8 and J usage is TRBJ2-2, with D possibly being TRBD2 (7 bases). Trimming removed 0 bases from V and 4 bases from J, with 18 bases in between. From germline, CDR1 is SGHVS and CDR2 FQNEAQ. This CDR3 comprises 18 residues. CDR3: CASSLAVPSGTFTGELFF. CDR3 in DNA: TGTGCCAGCAGCTTAGCGGTCCCGAGCGGGACATTCACCGGGGAGCTGTTTTTT.

This chain connects TRBV7-2 to TRBJ2-1; D perhaps matches TRBD2 (6 bases). CDR1 SGHTA and CDR2 FQGNSA come from the germline V gene. V lost 2 bases to trimming and J lost 5 bases, with 10 bases between them. The CDR3 has 14 residues. The DNA for the CDR3 is TGTGCCAGCAGCTTATTAGCGGCCCACAATGAGCAGTTCTTC. Translating it yields CASSLLAAHNEQFF.

The table lists this clonotype with many counts. The rearrangement uses TRBV2 and TRBJ2-7; weak D call: TRBD2 (5 bases). Trimming removed 6 bases at V and 4 bases at J, with 10 bases between. The CDR3 is 12 residues long. Germline V gene data show CDR1 as SNHLY and CDR2 as FYNNEI. This CDR3 reads CASRLDLYEQYF. The CDR3 nucleotides are TGTGCCAGCAGACTGGACTTATACGAGCAGTACTTC.

The gene calls are TRBV9 and TRBJ2-3, with TRBD1 as a possible D gene (5 bases). The CDR3 is 16 amino acids. With 2 bases removed from V and 2 bases from J, the gap between germline ends came to 15 bases. Germline CDR1 is SGDLS and CDR2 is YYNGEE. The chain's CDR3 is CASSVTGISYTDTQYF. The CDR3 nucleotides are TGTGCCAGCAGCGTTACAGGCATCTCCTACACAGATACGCAGTATTTT.

The chain employs TRBV19 and TRBJ2-4; D gene ambiguous. CDR3 length equals 14 residues. Trimming shortened V by 5 bases and J by 1 base, and 9 bases separated the two germline ends. The V gene's germline CDR1 is LNHDA and CDR2 SQIVND (reference sequence). As DNA, the CDR3 is TGTGCCAGTAGTTTTCTTGTGGCCAAAAACATTCAGTACTTC. It codes for CASSFLVAKNIQYF.

The chain employs TRBV4-2 and TRBJ2-2, with D tentatively TRBD1 (5 bases). The CDR3 is 18 amino acids. V lost 0 bases, J lost 3 bases, and 17 bases lay in between. Per the germline V gene, CDR1 is LGHNA and CDR2 is YNFKEQ. The CDR3 here is CASSQDRSVVGDTGELFF. In DNA form, the CDR3 reads TGTGCCAGCAGCCAAGACAGAAGCGTTGTAGGGGACACCGGGGAGCTGTTTTTT.

This clonotype occurred a few times. This sequence joins TRBV29-1 and TRBJ2-5; tentatively, D is TRBD1 or TRBD2 (5 bases each). This CDR3 comprises 14 residues. V was clipped by 2 bases and J by 7 bases, with 17 bases between them. The germline CDR1 and CDR2 sequences are SQVTM and ANQGSEA. The chain's CDR3 is CSVETGARGGTQYF. Here the CDR3 DNA reads TGCAGCGTTGAAACCGGGGCCCGAGGAGGGACCCAGTACTTC.